This entry concerns a single T cell receptor (beta chain). Original processing methods: Filtering differed, since immunoSEQ gave only junction sequences and no quality scores. Assay: immunoSEQ multiplex PCR; the TCRdb copy retains only in-frame clones and omits some. Clonal size and the V and J genes are those of that table, whereas D and trimming came from the DNA. The table has about 2.1 million clones, 85% to 95% seen once. This entry belongs to a study of shared clonotypes between healthy human individuals. Naive CD8 populations comprised CD45RO-negative cells positively selected for CCR7, excluding terminally differentiated effector memory CD45RA+ cells. CDR3 length: 11 residues. The V segment lost 7 bases and the J segment 13 bases; nucleotides outside the gene matches: 9. Germline CDR1 reads LNHDA; CDR2 reads SQIVND (reference sequence).

The TCR sequence derives from a man aged 18 to 35 in good health. Some clones in this sample may be carry-over from other donors' samples. Sequencing was done on a sample of naive CD8+ T cells from PBMCs. The chain carries TRBV19 and TRBJ2-7, with 8 bases matching TRBD2. CDR3 in DNA: TGTGCCAGTAACTTCGGGAGGGAGGTTTACTTC. This codes for CASNFGREVYF.